The T cell receptor beta chain described here comes from a study of T cell responses to AZD1222 COVID-19 vaccine listed by TCRdb under 2021. About the investigation overall: A total of approximately 240 trial participants underwent TCR sequencing, of whom roughly 210 had received two doses of AZD1222 and 26 had received two doses of the MenACWY control vaccine. Enrollment into the trials was organized by age into subgroups of 18-55, 56-69 and 70-plus years, and those subgroups contained around 150, 28 and 57 TCR-sequenced participants, respectively. Points the paper makes about the study in general: Participants were mostly white British and included more females than males, and it was suggested by the authors that clonal diversity may have been underestimated. In the small 56-69-year group, the increase in depth fell short of significance, most likely because of low power. No day 14 peak-response samples were available, so repertoires were characterized only after the peak T cell response. Nearly half of unique spike-specific TCRs reportedly recognized epitopes outside regions mutated in the B.1.351 and B.1.1.7 variants. The whole spike protein was spanned by vaccine-associated CD4 TCRs, and dominant responses were seen in regions 160-218 and 743-854. Spike-specific TCR breadth and depth rose significantly after two AZD1222 doses compared with day 0 and with MenACWY recipients. Only a handful of AZD1222 recipients were SARS-CoV-2 seropositive at baseline, limiting conclusions about previously exposed vaccinees.

In the germline V gene (reference sequence), CDR1 corresponds to LNHNV and CDR2 to YYDKDF. The CDR3 measures 14 amino acids from cysteine to phenylalanine. CDR3 DNA is the only sequence kept; it has 42 bases, read in frame from the first base. Deletion took 1 base off V and 3 bases off J, with a span of 9 bases between the germline ends. The CDR3 regions of human TCRbeta chains were analyzed by immunosequencing. On the study's bioinformatics: Repertoire TCRs were checked for matches against a reference library of SARS-CoV-2-specific TCRs that had been generated using the MIRA antigen-specificity platform. Breadth was defined as the fraction of unique TCRs that were SARS-CoV-2-associated. Depth was defined as the fraction of total T cells that were SARS-CoV-2-associated. Using the MIRA data, each spike-specific TCR was mapped to the spike region that the TCR reacts to and placed in a CD4 or CD8 class. Log10-transformed breadth and depth values were compared by one-way ANOVA with Sidak's multiple comparisons tests. Imported from immuneACCESS, the table was reduced by TCRdb to in-frame sequences with V and J called. These copies leave out some clones; in studies compared against another copy, an unresolved V gene accounts for under half, and the cause of the remainder is not known. The D gene and trimming were derived from the DNA, and the V and J assignments and clone size from that table. The sample includes approximately 130,000 clones, with nearly 90% observed a single time. Around a tenth of the sample comes from the top ten.

In its sample, this clone was seen a few times. What antigen it recognizes has not been identified. No clone much larger than this one lies a single base away; base qualities are absent. The sample's time point label, decoded: about 28 days (+/-7) after the second vaccine dose. AZD1222 recipients given second doses at about 4 weeks or at about 12 weeks were pooled, since spike-specific TCR depth and breadth were not found to differ between the two schedules. Vaccinee samples came from UK trials COV001 and COV002, including a single-blind randomized controlled phase 2/3 trial of AZD1222 (ChAdOx1 nCoV-19) in healthy adults. Trial participant PBMC samples were collected at day 0 and day 28 after the second dose for TCRbeta chain sequencing.

The origin of this receptor is an adult who received the AZD1222 COVID-19 vaccine. The chain joins TRBV15 to TRBJ1-2; too little of a D gene remains to name it. Sequences were derived from peripheral blood, sampled 28 days after the second AZD1222 dose. The DNA sequence follows: TGTGCCACCAGCAGAGCCCGGGTCGACTATGGCTACACCTTC. This is translated as CATSRARVDYGYTF.